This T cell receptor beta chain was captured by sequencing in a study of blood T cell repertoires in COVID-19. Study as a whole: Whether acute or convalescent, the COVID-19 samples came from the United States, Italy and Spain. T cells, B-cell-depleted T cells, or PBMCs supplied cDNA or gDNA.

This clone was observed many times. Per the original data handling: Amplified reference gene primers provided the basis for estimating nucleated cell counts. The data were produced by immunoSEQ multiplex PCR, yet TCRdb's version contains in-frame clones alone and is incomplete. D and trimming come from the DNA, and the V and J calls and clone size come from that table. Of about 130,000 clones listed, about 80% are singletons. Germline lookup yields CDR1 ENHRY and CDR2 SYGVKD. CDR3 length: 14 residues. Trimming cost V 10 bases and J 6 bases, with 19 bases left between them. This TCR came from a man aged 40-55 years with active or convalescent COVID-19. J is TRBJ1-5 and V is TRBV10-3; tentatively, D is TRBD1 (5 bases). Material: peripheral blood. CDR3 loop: CATRLPGLGQPQHF. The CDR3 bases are TGTGCCACCCGCCTCCCAGGGTTAGGTCAGCCCCAGCATTTT.